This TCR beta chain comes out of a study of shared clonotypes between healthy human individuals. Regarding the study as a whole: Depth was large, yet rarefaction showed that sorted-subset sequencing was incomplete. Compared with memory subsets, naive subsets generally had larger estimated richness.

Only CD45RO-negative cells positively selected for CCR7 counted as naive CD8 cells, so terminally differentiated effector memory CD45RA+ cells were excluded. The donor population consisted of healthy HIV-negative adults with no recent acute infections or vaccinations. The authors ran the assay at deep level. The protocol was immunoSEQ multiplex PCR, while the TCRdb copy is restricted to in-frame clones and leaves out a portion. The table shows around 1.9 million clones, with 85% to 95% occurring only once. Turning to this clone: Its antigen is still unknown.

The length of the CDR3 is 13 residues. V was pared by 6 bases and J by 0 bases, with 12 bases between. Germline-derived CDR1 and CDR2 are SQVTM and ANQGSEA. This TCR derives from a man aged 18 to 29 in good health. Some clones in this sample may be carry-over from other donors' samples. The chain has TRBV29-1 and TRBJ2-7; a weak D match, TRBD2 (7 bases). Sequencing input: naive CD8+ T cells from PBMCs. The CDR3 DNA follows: TGCAGCGTGAGGGGGGGATACTCCTACGAGCAGTACTTC. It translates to CSVRGGYSYEQYF.